The sequence of this T cell receptor beta chain was determined in a study of regulatory T cells in long-lasting Graves disease. Whole-study findings and limits: Repertoires from persistent disease leaned toward TRBV28, TRBJ1-2 and TRBJ2-5.

Time point indicated: persistent/refractory GD, antithyroid drugs over 5 years with positive TRAb. The TCR library was made from RNA extracted from PBMCs. The CDR3 length is 16 residues. The ends lost 5 bases at V and 4 bases at J; junction bases unmatched: 12. The germline CDR1 and CDR2 sequences are LGHNT and FRNRAP. Remarks on this clonotype: Its specificity is unknown.

Assembly of TCR beta libraries relied on iRepertoire HTBI primers together with Arm-PCR of CDR3 regions. TCRdb reprocessed the multiplex PCR reads via MiXCR and lists one record per CDR3 protein. Of 700,000 or so distinct CDR3 sequences listed, 30% are singletons. The sequences come from peripheral blood mononuclear cells (PBMCs), collected when the disease was refractory, from a patient treated with antithyroid drugs. The clonotype was recovered from a female donor with Graves disease. V gene TRBV12-5 combines with J gene TRBJ2-7; 9 nucleotides match TRBD2. This chain's CDR3 is CASGQFPTSGNYEQYF. The CDR3 DNA is TGTGCTAGTGGTCAATTCCCGACTAGCGGAAATTACGAGCAGTACTTC.